Listed here are 27 T cell receptor beta chains from one sample, sequenced in a study of cytomegalovirus exposure and HLA in healthy donors. PCR was performed using 60 Vbeta and 13 Jbeta primers. Profiled with immunoSEQ multiplex PCR; TCRdb holds only in-frame clones, not every one. The table includes approximately 200,000 clones, about 79% detected once. Sequencing was performed on PBMCs. These receptors came from a boy aged 2 to 9 in good health and CMV-seronegative.

This clone came up once. The chain joins TRBV5-4 to TRBJ1-2; 8 positions match TRBD1. This CDR3 is built from 14 residues. Germline CDR1 and CDR2: SGHNT and YYREEE (reference sequence). After removal of 2 bases from V and 8 bases from J, the junction contained 8 bases not matched to a gene. The CDR3, as DNA: TGTGCCAGCAGCTTTCCAGGGGGCTCTTTGGGCTACACCTTC. It encodes CASSFPGGSLGYTF.

J is TRBJ1-1 and V is TRBV4-1, with 9 nucleotides matching TRBD1. Germline V gene data show CDR1 as MGHRA and CDR2 as YSYEKL. After removal of 3 bases from V and 4 bases from J, the junction contained 12 bases not matched to a gene. The CDR3 consists of 17 residues. CDR3 sequence reads: CASSHPFTGGDGTEAFF. The CDR3 DNA sequence: TGCGCCAGCAGCCATCCGTTCACAGGGGGCGACGGCACTGAAGCTTTCTTT.

The sample holds a few counts of this clone. This chain uses TRBV5-6 with TRBJ1-5; D gene ambiguous. Trimming removed 2 bases from V and 0 bases from J, with 6 bases in between. The germline V gene encodes CDR1 SGHDT and CDR2 YYEEEE. This CDR3 spans 14 amino acids. The CDR3 protein is CASSFGVSNQPQHF. CDR3 coding DNA: TGTGCCAGCAGCTTCGGGGTTAGCAATCAGCCCCAGCATTTT.

The sample holds one count of this clone. This chain uses TRBV10-3 with TRBJ1-6; D is unclear. Germline assignment: CDR1 ENHRY and CDR2 SYGVKD. This CDR3 contains 14 residues. V was cut by 2 bases and J by 5 bases, with 7 bases left in between. This chain's CDR3 is CAISETADNSPLHF. The CDR3 coding sequence is TGTGCCATCAGTGAGACCGCGGATAATTCACCCCTCCACTTT.

The chain carries TRBV19 and TRBJ2-7, with TRBD1 matching over 7 bases. Per the germline V gene, CDR1 is LNHDA and CDR2 is SQIVND (reference sequence). The ends lost 3 bases at V and 3 bases at J; junction bases unmatched: 11. The CDR3 runs to 16 residues. CDR3 sequence reads: CASSMSGQVGNYEQYF. In DNA, the CDR3 is TGTGCCAGTAGTATGTCCGGACAGGTGGGTAACTACGAGCAGTACTTC. The entire variable domain, with the rest obtained from reference TRBV19 and TRBJ2-7, is as follows: DGGITQSPKYLFRKEGQNVTLSCEQNLNHDAMYWYRQDPGQGLRLIYYSQIVNDFQKGDIAEGYSVSREKKESFPLTVTSAQKNPTAFYLCASSMSGQVGNYEQYFGPGTRLTVT.

V gene TRBV9 combines with J gene TRBJ1-2; D uncertain. The V and J ends lost 3 bases and 4 bases respectively, with 13 bases between them. CDR1 SGDLS and CDR2 YYNGEE come from the germline V gene. This CDR3 contains 14 residues. Here the CDR3 reads CASSGPQILYGYTF. CDR3 nucleotide sequence: TGTGCCAGCAGCGGTCCACAGATTCTCTATGGCTACACCTTC.

The J gene is TRBJ2-2, the V gene TRBV9; 9 bases fit TRBD2. Germline CDR1 SGDLS, CDR2 YYNGEE. This CDR3 region has 15 residues. The V gene end was trimmed by 0 bases and the J gene end by 6 bases; junction bases not matched to a gene: 3. CDR3 sequence: CASSVGAGGAGELFF. DNA for the CDR3: TGTGCCAGCAGCGTAGGGGCGGGGGGGGCCGGGGAGCTGTTTTTT. Full variable domain (outside the CDR3, taken from reference TRBV9 and TRBJ2-2): DSGVTQTPKHLITATGQRVTLRCSPRSGDLSVYWYQQSLDQGLQFLIQYYNGEERAKGNILERFSAQQFPDLHSELNLSSLELGDSALYFCASSVGAGGAGELFFGEGSRLTVL.

The chain employs TRBV5-6 and TRBJ1-5; TRBD1 aligns across 7 bases. Germline V CDR1 and CDR2: SGHDT, YYEEEE. V shed 0 bases and J 4 bases; nucleotides not matched to a gene: 4. This CDR3 comprises 15 residues. The CDR3 protein is CASSLGQGRNQPQHF. CDR3 DNA sequence: TGTGCCAGCAGCTTGGGACAGGGCCGAAATCAGCCCCAGCATTTT.

V and J are TRBV7-2 and TRBJ1-1, with TRBD1 identical over 8 bases. CDR3 length equals 14 residues. Germline CDR1 is SGHTA and CDR2 is FQGNSA. The V and J ends lost 4 bases and 5 bases, in that order; junction bases with no gene match: 6. The CDR3 DNA sequence: TGTGCCAGCAGCTCCGGACAGGGCAGGACTGAAGCTTTCTTT. Its protein product is CASSSGQGRTEAFF.

The chain uses TRBV5-1 and TRBJ2-3, with TRBD2 as a possible D gene (6 bases). V gave up 4 bases and J gave up 4 bases, with 19 bases separating them. This CDR3 has 16 residues. Germline lookup yields CDR1 SGHRS and CDR2 YFSETQ. This chain's CDR3 is CASSMAFGGASDTQYF. The CDR3 nucleotides read TGCGCCAGCAGCATGGCCTTCGGGGGAGCATCAGATACGCAGTATTTT.

This clone was detected a few times. The chain links TRBV10-3 to TRBJ1-1; 9 bases fit TRBD1. Germline CDR1 ENHRY, CDR2 SYGVKD. CDR3 length: 13 residues. Trimming took 5 bases from V and 5 from J; bases not matched to a gene: 3. CDR3 nucleotides: TGTGCCATCAGTATGACAGGGGGAACTGAAGCTTTCTTT. It encodes CAISMTGGTEAFF.

The chain has TRBV10-1 and TRBJ2-7; 11 bases fit TRBD2. After removal of 6 bases from V and 2 bases from J, the junction contained 15 bases not matched to a gene. The CDR3 loop spans 18 amino acids. The germline V gene encodes CDR1 WNHNN and CDR2 SYGVQD (reference sequence). The CDR3 sequence: CASRPRGTGTSGPYEQYF. The CDR3 DNA follows: TGCGCCAGCAGACCAAGGGGTACCGGGACTAGCGGCCCCTACGAGCAGTACTTC.

V and J are TRBV7-2 and TRBJ1-1; TRBD1 aligns across 9 bases. Germline V lookup: CDR1 SGHTA, CDR2 FQGNSA. V gave up 6 bases and J gave up 4 bases; unmatched junction bases: 9. The CDR3 contains 15 residues. The CDR3 is CASRPQGAGITEAFF. The CDR3 DNA reads as TGTGCCAGCAGACCACAGGGGGCAGGGATCACTGAAGCTTTCTTT.

V and J are TRBV18 and TRBJ1-3; 8 bases agree with TRBD1. The CDR3 extends over 16 amino acids. After removal of 5 bases from V and 0 bases from J, the junction contained 6 bases not matched to a gene. The germline V gene has CDR1 KGHSH and CDR2 LQKENI. CDR3 region: CASSFGTGFSGNTIYF. DNA of the CDR3: TGTGCCAGCTCATTTGGGACAGGTTTCTCTGGAAACACCATATATTTT.

Here the CDR3 DNA reads TGTGCCAGCAGCTTGTCAAGGGAGCTGTTTTTT. This sequence encodes CASSLSRELFF. This chain connects TRBV5-6 to TRBJ2-2; no clear D gene. The CDR3 consists of 11 residues. The germline V gene encodes CDR1 SGHDT and CDR2 YYEEEE. V was shortened by 1 base and J by 9 bases, with 4 bases between the two germline ends. The entire variable domain, with the rest obtained from reference TRBV5-6 and TRBJ2-2, is as follows: DAGVTQSPTHLIKTRGQQVTLRCSPKSGHDTVSWYQQALGQGPQFIFQYYEEEERQRGNFPDRFSGHQFPNYSSELNVNALLLGDSALYLCASSLSRELFFGEGSRLTVL.

The rearrangement joins TRBV6-5 to TRBJ1-5, with TRBD1 as a possible D gene (5 bases). V was clipped by 5 bases and J by 9 bases, with 20 bases between them. In germline, CDR1 is MNHEY, CDR2 SVGAGI. The CDR3 spans 15 residues. The CDR3 DNA follows: TGTGCCAGCAGTCCGGGGGGAGGAAGTAATAGGCCCCAGCATTTT. It is translated as CASSPGGGSNRPQHF.

The chain joins TRBV2 to TRBJ2-7; a possible D gene is TRBD2 (6 bases). Trimming removed 7 bases from V and 2 bases from J, with 18 bases in between. The length of the CDR3 is 15 residues. Germline-derived CDR1 and CDR2 are SNHLY and FYNNEI. CDR3 in DNA: TGTGCCAGCATTCGGGATCAGGAGGGCCCCTACGAGCAGTACTTC. It yields the protein CASIRDQEGPYEQYF.

This clone appeared a few times. The chain combines TRBV6-6 with TRBJ1-2; 8 nucleotides line up with TRBD1. CDR3 length: 12 amino acids. V lost 5 bases, J lost 7 bases, and 3 bases stayed unmatched. Germline CDR1 is MNHNY and CDR2 is SVGAGI (reference sequence). Written as DNA, the CDR3 is TGTGCCAGCAGTCTTCAGGGGGCTGGCTACACCTTC. It specifies CASSLQGAGYTF.

CDR3 in amino acids: CASSFSSRGPSNYGYTF. For the CDR3, the DNA is TGTGCCAGCAGCTTTTCGAGTAGGGGTCCCTCTAACTATGGCTACACCTTC. The J gene is TRBJ1-2, the V gene TRBV5-5; D might be TRBD1 (5 bases). The CDR3 has 17 residues. V gave up 2 bases and J gave up 0 bases, with 17 bases separating them. Germline V gene sequence: CDR1 SGHKS, CDR2 YYEKEE (reference sequence).

The V gene is TRBV30, the J gene TRBJ1-1; TRBD1 matches 8 bases. Germline V gene sequence: CDR1 GTSNPN, CDR2 SVGIG (reference sequence). The CDR3 is 13 residues long. The J segment lost 1 base and the V segment lost 8 bases, leaving 6 bases of the junction unmatched. For the CDR3, the DNA is TGTGCCCACTCAGGACAGGGGAACACTGAAGCTTTCTTT. Protein: CAHSGQGNTEAFF.

The V and J genes are TRBV5-4 and TRBJ2-1; a weak D match, TRBD2 (6 bases). V lost 4 bases and J lost 0, with 11 bases in between. CDR1 and CDR2 (germline): SGHNT, YYREEE (reference sequence). The CDR3 spans 15 residues. The CDR3 region is CASSPGLSSYNEQFF. CDR3 sequence (DNA): TGTGCCAGCAGCCCGGGACTCAGCTCCTACAATGAGCAGTTCTTC.

The chain has TRBV5-7 and TRBJ1-4, with 9 positions matching TRBD1. TRBV5-7 is assigned to the ORF class and has an uncertain function. The CDR3 is 15 residues long. J lost 5 bases, V lost 2 bases, and 4 bases had no gene match. The CDR3 reads CASSFKTGGNEKLFF. The CDR3 coding sequence is TGTGCCAGCAGCTTCAAGACAGGGGGGAATGAAAAACTGTTTTTT.

The V gene is TRBV4-3, the J gene TRBJ2-3, with D possibly matching TRBD1 (6 bases). This CDR3 contains 13 residues. The germline CDR1 and CDR2 sequences are LGHNA and YSLEER. The V and J ends lost 8 bases and 6 bases respectively, with 15 bases between them. The CDR3 reads CASATGSSDTQYF. The CDR3 DNA reads TGCGCCAGCGCCACAGGGAGCTCGGATACGCAGTATTTT.

The rearrangement joins TRBV4-1 to TRBJ2-3, with D tentatively TRBD1 (5 bases). This CDR3 is built from 15 residues. Germline CDR1 reads MGHRA; CDR2 reads YSYEKL. With 0 bases removed from V and 1 base from J, the gap between germline ends came to 8 bases. CDR3 in DNA: TGCGCCAGCAGCCAAGATCTGGGGCGCACAGATACGCAGTATTTT. This codes for CASSQDLGRTDTQYF.

This chain uses TRBV7-9 with TRBJ2-7; D is perhaps TRBD2 (6 bases). The CDR3 has 15 residues. Trimming cost V 3 bases and J 3 bases, with 15 bases left between them. CDR1 SEHNR and CDR2 FQNEAQ come from the germline V gene (reference sequence). The DNA for the CDR3 is TGTGCCAGCAGCTTCGGGAGCTTAGATCGCTACGAGCAGTACTTC. Encoded protein: CASSFGSLDRYEQYF.

This chain's CDR3 is CASSETSGGGTDTQYF. DNA of the CDR3: TGTGCCAGCAGTGAAACTAGCGGGGGGGGTACAGATACGCAGTATTTT. The chain uses TRBV2 and TRBJ2-3, with 13 bases aligning to TRBD2. This CDR3 is built from 16 residues. V shed 2 bases and J 3 bases; nucleotides not matched to a gene: 2. CDR1 and CDR2 from the germline V gene are SNHLY and FYNNEI.

The gene calls are TRBV7-2 and TRBJ2-5; 7 bases align to TRBD1. J was trimmed by 4 bases and V by 6 bases; bases with no gene match: 11. This CDR3 comprises 15 residues. CDR1 is SGHTA, CDR2 FQGNSA, per germline. In DNA, the CDR3 is TGTGCCAGCAGATATACAGGGGTTTGGGGAGAGACCCAGTACTTC. This sequence encodes CASRYTGVWGETQYF.